Each of the 10 T cell receptor beta chains below was sequenced from the same sample in a study of shared clonotypes between healthy human individuals. Sequencing used immunoSEQ multiplex PCR; TCRdb keeps in-frame clones, though not all of them. The sample records around 180,000 clones, approximately 92% being singletons. The source material was naive CD4+ T cells sorted from blood. Subset here: CD45RA+ positively selected. The origin of the receptors is a woman in her twenties or thirties in good health.

The CDR3 reads CASSPPKAIVDTIYF. The CDR3, as DNA: TGTGCCAGCTCACCACCCAAAGCTATCGTGGACACCATATATTTT. The chain couples TRBV18 to TRBJ1-3, with no clear D. The CDR3 extends over 15 amino acids. V lost 0 bases, J lost 8 bases, and 14 bases lay in between. Germline values: CDR1 KGHSH, CDR2 LQKENI.

V and J are TRBV28 and TRBJ2-3; no clear D. This CDR3 contains 13 residues. Germline V gene sequence: CDR1 MDHEN, CDR2 SYDVKM. The V end lost 6 bases, the J end lost 1 base, and 8 bases lay between the germline ends. CDR3 residues: CASRSQGTDTQYF. In DNA, the CDR3 is TGTGCCAGCAGATCCCAGGGCACAGATACGCAGTATTTT.

The rearrangement uses TRBV19 and TRBJ2-7; TRBD2 matches at 11 bases. V lost 5 bases, J lost 2 bases, and 5 bases stayed unmatched. The CDR3 length is 15 residues. CDR1 is LNHDA, CDR2 SQIVND, per germline (reference sequence). In nucleotides, the CDR3 is TGTGCCAGTAGTCCACTAGCGGGAGATACCTACGAGCAGTACTTC. Translating it yields CASSPLAGDTYEQYF.

The chain has TRBV27 and TRBJ1-1; 8 nucleotides align to TRBD1. Germline V gives CDR1 MNHEY, CDR2 SMNVEV (reference sequence). Germline trimming cut 5 bases from V and 0 bases from J; bases unmatched to any gene: 5. The CDR3 length is 15 residues. The CDR3 region is CASSPKTGVNTEAFF. The CDR3 DNA reads as TGTGCCAGCAGTCCCAAGACAGGGGTGAACACTGAAGCTTTCTTT.

V usage is TRBV7-9 and J usage is TRBJ1-3; TRBD1 matches 10 bases. V trimming: 6 bases; J trimming: 8 bases; junction bases outside the gene matches: 10. Germline V lookup: CDR1 SEHNR, CDR2 FQNEAQ (reference sequence). The length of the CDR3 is 15 residues. The DNA for the CDR3 is TGTGCCAGCAGGCAACTGGGGACAGGGGTATACACCATATATTTT. It encodes CASRQLGTGVYTIYF.

The rearrangement links TRBV4-1 to TRBJ2-7, with 8 bases identical to TRBD2. Germline values: CDR1 MGHRA, CDR2 YSYEKL. After removal of 1 base from V and 6 bases from J, the junction contained 8 bases not matched to a gene. The CDR3 sequence is 15 residues long. CDR3 nucleotides: TGCGCCAGCAGCCAAGCTTCGGGAGGGCCCTCCGAGCAGTACTTC. Translation: CASSQASGGPSEQYF.

The J gene is TRBJ1-4, the V gene TRBV23-1, with D maybe TRBD1 (5 bases). TRBV23-1 has ORF status, its function being uncertain. The V gene lost 5 bases and the J gene lost 1 base, with 11 bases spanning the gap. CDR3 size: 15 residues. The CDR3 coding sequence is TGCGCCAGCAGTTGCCGGGACTTAACTAATGAAAAACTGTTTTTT. Translated: CASSCRDLTNEKLFF.

The chain is built from TRBV10-3 and TRBJ1-5, with 7 bases matching TRBD1. This CDR3 is 17 amino acids long. Germline values: CDR1 ENHRY, CDR2 SYGVKD. The V and J ends lost 0 bases and 0 bases, in that order; junction bases with no gene match: 5. CDR3 sequence (DNA): TGTGCCATCAGTGAGTCTCACGGGACAGATAGCAATCAGCCCCAGCATTTT. Its translation is CAISESHGTDSNQPQHF.

The gene calls are TRBV2 and TRBJ2-7, with TRBD2 as a possible D gene (6 bases). Trimming stripped 7 bases from V and 3 bases from J, with 13 bases between. The CDR3 runs 13 residues. Germline V gene sequence: CDR1 SNHLY, CDR2 FYNNEI. Written as DNA, the CDR3 is TGTGCCAGCAACGGGGGAGTAGGCTACGAGCAGTACTTC. It is translated as CASNGGVGYEQYF.

This chain links TRBV28 with TRBJ1-1; D ambiguous. The V gene's germline CDR1 is MDHEN and CDR2 SYDVKM. CDR3 length equals 13 residues. The V gene lost 2 bases and the J gene lost 11 bases, with 15 bases spanning the gap. CDR3 sequence reads: CASSLAAGSKAFF. In DNA form, the CDR3 reads TGTGCCAGCAGTTTAGCTGCCGGAAGTAAGGCTTTCTTT.